This record covers a single T cell receptor beta chain. Its antigen is undetermined. This sample is part of a study of beta chain features in type 1 diabetes. Findings of the study overall: More deletions and fewer insertions at VDJ junctions were seen in type 1 diabetes patients.

The sequenced template was cDNA made from the entire isolated RNA. Here immunoSEQ multiplex PCR was the method, and the copy in TCRdb shows in-frame clones only, minus some. The sample shows 300,000 to 350,000 clones, around a fifth of them seen only once. Sequences were obtained from naive CD4+ T cells from blood. This TCR came from a woman aged 18 to 35 in good health.

The CDR3 here is CASSLRLHSGGTEAFF. Written as DNA, the CDR3 is TGTGCCAGCAGCTTAAGGCTCCATTCAGGGGGCACTGAAGCTTTCTTT. This chain connects TRBV5-4 to TRBJ1-1; 7 bases agree with TRBD1. Germline V gene lookup returns CDR1 SGHNT and CDR2 YYREEE (reference sequence). V lost 2 bases and J lost 4; bases outside the gene matches: 11. The CDR3 length is 16 residues.